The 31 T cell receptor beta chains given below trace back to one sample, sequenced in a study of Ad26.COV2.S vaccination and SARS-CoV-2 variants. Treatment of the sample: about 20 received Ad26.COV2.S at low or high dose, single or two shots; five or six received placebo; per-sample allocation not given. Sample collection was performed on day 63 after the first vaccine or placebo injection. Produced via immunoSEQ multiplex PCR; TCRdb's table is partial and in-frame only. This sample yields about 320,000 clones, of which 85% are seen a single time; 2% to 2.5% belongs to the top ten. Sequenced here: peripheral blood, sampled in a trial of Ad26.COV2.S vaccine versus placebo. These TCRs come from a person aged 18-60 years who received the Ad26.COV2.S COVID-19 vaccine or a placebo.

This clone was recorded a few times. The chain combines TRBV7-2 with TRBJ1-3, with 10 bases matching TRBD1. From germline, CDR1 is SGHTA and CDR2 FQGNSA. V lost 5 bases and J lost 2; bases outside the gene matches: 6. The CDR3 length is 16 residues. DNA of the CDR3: TGTGCCAGCAGCATTTACGGGACAGGGGCTGGAAACACCATATATTTT. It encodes CASSIYGTGAGNTIYF.

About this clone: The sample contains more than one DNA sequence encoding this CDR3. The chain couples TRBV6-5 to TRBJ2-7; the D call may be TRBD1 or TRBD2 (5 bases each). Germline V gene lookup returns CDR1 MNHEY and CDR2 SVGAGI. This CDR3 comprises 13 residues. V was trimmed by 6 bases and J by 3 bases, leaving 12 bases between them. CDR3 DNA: TGTGCCAGCAGACCGGGACCAAGCTACGAGCAGTACTTC. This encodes CASRPGPSYEQYF.

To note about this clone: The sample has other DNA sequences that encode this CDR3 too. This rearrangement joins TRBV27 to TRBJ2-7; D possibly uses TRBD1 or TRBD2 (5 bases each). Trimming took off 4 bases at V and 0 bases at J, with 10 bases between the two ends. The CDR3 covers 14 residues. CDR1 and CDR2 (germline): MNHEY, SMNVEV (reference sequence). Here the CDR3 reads CASSSGTDSYEQYF. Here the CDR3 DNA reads TGTGCCAGCAGTTCCGGGACGGACTCCTACGAGCAGTACTTC.

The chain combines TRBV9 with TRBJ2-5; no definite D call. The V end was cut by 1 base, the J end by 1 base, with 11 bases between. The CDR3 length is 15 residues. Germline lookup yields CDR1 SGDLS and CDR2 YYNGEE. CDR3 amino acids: CASSVWSGSQETQYF. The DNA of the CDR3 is TGTGCCAGCAGCGTATGGTCGGGCAGCCAAGAGACCCAGTACTTC.

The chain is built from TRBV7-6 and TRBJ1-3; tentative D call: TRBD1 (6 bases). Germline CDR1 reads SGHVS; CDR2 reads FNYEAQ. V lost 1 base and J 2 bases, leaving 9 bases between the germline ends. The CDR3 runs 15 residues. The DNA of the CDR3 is TGTGCCAGCAGCTTAGTTGGGGGGCCTGGAAACACCATATATTTT. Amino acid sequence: CASSLVGGPGNTIYF.

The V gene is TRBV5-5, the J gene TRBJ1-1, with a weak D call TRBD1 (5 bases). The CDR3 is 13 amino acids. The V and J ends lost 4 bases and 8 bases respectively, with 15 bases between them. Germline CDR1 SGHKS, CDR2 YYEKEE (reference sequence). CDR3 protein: CASSRDRGFEAFF. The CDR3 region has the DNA TGTGCCAGCAGCCGGGACCGGGGGTTCGAAGCTTTCTTT.

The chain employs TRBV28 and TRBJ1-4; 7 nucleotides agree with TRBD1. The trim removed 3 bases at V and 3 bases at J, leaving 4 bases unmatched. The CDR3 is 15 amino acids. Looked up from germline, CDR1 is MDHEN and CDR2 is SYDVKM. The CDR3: CASSFNGQANEKLFF. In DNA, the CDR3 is TGTGCCAGCAGTTTTAACGGACAGGCTAATGAAAAACTGTTTTTT.

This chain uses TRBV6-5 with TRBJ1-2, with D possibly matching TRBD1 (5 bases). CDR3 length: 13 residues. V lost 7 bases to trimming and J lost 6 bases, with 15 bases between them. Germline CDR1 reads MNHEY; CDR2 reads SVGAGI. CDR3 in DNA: TGTGCCAGCATCTCAGGGTCCGGAAATGGCTACACCTTC. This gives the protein CASISGSGNGYTF.

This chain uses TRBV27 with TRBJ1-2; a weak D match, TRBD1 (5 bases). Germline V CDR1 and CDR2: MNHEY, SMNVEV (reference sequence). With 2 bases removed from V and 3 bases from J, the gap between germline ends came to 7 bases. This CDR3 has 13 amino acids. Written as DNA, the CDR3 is TGTGCCAGCAGTTTACGGGGACACTATGGCTACACCTTC. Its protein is CASSLRGHYGYTF.

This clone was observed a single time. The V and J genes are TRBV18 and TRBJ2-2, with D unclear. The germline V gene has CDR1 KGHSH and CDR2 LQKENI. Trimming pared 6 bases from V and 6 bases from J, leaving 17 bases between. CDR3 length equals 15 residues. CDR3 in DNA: TGTGCCAGCTCTGGAGTTGGCAGCCGGGCCGGGGAGCTGTTTTTT. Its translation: CASSGVGSRAGELFF.

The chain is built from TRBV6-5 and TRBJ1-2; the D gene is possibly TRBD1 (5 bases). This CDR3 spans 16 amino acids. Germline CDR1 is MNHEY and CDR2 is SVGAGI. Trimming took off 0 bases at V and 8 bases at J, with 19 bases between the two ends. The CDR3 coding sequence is TGTGCCAGCAGTTACTCGATGGCAGGGAGAAGGAACGGCTACACCTTC. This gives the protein CASSYSMAGRRNGYTF.

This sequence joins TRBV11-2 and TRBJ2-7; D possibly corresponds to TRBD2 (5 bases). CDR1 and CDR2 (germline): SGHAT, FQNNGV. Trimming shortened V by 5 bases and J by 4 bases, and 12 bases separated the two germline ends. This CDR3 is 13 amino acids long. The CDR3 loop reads CASSSIGRYEQYF. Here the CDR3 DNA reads TGTGCCAGCAGCAGCATAGGGAGATACGAGCAGTACTTC.

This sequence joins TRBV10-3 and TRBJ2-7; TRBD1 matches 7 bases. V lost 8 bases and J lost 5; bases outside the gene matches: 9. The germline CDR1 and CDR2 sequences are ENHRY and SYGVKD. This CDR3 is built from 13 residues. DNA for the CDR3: TGTGCCATCTCCCGACAGGGTAACAACGAGCAGTACTTC. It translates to CAISRQGNNEQYF.

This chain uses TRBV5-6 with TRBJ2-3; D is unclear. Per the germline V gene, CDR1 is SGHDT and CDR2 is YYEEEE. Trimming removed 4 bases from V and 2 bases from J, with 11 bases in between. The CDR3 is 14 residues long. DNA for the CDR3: TGTGCCAGCAGCCGGTTACAGCTCACAGATACGCAGTATTTT. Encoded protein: CASSRLQLTDTQYF.

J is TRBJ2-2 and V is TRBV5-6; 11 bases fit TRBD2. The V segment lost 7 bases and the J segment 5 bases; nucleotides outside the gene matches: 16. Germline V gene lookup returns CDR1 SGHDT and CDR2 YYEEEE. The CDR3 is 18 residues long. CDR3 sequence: CASRRSIAGGPGTGELFF. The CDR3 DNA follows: TGTGCCAGCCGGAGGTCGATAGCGGGGGGGCCGGGGACCGGGGAGCTGTTTTTT.

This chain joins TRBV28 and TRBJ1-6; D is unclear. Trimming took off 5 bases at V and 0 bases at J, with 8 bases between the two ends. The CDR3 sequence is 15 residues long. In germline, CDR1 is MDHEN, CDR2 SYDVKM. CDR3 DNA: TGTGCCAGCAGTCCGCGGGCCTCCTATAATTCACCCCTCCACTTT. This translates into CASSPRASYNSPLHF.

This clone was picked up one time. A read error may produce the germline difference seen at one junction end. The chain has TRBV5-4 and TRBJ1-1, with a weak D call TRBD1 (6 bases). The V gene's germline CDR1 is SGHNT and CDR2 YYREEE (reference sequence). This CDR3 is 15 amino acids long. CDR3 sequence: CASRSGTPRNAEAFF. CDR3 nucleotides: TGTGCCAGCAGGTCCGGGACACCTCGGAACGCTGAAGCTTTCTTT. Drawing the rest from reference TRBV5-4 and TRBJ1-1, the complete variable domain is ETGVTQSPTHLIKTRGQQVTLRCSSQSGHNTVSWYQQALGQGPQFIFQYYREEENGRGNFPPRFSGLQFPNYSSELNVNALELDDSALYLCASRSGTPRNAEAFFGQGTRLTVV.

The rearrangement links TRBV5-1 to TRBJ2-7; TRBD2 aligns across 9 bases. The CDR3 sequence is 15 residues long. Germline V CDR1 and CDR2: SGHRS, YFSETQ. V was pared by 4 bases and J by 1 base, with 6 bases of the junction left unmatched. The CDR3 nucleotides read TGCGCCAGCAGCCTGCTGCGGGGGGGTTCCTACGAGCAGTACTTC. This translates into CASSLLRGGSYEQYF. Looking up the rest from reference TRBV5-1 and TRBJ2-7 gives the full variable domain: KAGVTQTPRYLIKTRGQQVTLSCSPISGHRSVSWYQQTPGQGLQFLFEYFSETQRNKGNFPGRFSGRQFSNSRSEMNVSTLELGDSALYLCASSLLRGGSYEQYFGPGTRLTVT.

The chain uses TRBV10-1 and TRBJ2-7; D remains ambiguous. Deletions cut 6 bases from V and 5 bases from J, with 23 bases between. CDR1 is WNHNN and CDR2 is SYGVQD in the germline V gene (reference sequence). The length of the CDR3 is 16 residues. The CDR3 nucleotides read TGCGCCAGCAGCCAAGGTGGTGTACCCCATCCTCACGAGCAGTACTTC. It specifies CASSQGGVPHPHEQYF.

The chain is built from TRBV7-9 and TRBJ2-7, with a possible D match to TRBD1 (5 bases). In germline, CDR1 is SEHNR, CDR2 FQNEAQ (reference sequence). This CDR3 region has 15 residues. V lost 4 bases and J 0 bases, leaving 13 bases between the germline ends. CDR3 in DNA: TGTGCCAGCAGCTACGAAGGGGTTCGCTCCTACGAGCAGTACTTC. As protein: CASSYEGVRSYEQYF.

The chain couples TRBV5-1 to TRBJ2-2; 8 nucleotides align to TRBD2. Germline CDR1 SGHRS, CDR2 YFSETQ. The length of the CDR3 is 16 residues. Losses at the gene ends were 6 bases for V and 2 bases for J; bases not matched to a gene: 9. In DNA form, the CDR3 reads TGCGCCAGCAAGGAGGCGGGGGGCCTTAACACCGGGGAGCTGTTTTTT. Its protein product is CASKEAGGLNTGELFF.

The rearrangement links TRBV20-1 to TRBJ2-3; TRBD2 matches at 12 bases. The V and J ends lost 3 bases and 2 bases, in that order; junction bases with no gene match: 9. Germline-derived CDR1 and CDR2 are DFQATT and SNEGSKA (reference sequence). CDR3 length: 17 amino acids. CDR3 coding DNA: TGCAGTGCTAGTGCTTCTAGCGGGGGGGCCTTCACAGATACGCAGTATTTT. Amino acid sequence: CSASASSGGAFTDTQYF.

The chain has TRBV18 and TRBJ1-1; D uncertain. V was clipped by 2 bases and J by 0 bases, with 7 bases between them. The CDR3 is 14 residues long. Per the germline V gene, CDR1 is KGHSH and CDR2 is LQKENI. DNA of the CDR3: TGTGCCAGCTCACCAGACGGGATGAACACTGAAGCTTTCTTT. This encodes CASSPDGMNTEAFF.

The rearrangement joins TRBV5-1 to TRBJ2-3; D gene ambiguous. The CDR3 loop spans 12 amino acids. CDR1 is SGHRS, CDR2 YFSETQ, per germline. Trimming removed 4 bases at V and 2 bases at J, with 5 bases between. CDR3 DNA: TGCGCCAGCAGCCCTGACACAGATACGCAGTATTTT. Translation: CASSPDTDTQYF.

The CDR3, as DNA: TGTGCCAGCAGCTACCCCGGAGCGGGGGGGGTTAGAGATACGCAGTATTTT. Translation gives CASSYPGAGGVRDTQYF. The chain joins TRBV7-2 to TRBJ2-3; 10 bases align to TRBD2. Germline lookup yields CDR1 SGHTA and CDR2 FQGNSA. J was trimmed by 5 bases and V by 4 bases; bases with no gene match: 12. The CDR3 contains 17 residues.

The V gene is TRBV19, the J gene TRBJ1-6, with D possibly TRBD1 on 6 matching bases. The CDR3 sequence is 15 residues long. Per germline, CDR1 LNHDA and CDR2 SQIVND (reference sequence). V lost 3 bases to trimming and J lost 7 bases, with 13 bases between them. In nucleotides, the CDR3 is TGTGCCAGTAGTATTGGACAGCGTATCAATTCACCCCTCCACTTT. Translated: CASSIGQRINSPLHF.

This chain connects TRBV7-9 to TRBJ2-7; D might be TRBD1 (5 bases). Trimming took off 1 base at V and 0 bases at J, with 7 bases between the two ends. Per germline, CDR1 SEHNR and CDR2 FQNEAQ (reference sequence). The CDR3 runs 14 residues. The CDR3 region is CASSLGGLSYEQYF. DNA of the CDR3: TGTGCCAGCAGCTTAGGGGGCCTCTCCTACGAGCAGTACTTC.

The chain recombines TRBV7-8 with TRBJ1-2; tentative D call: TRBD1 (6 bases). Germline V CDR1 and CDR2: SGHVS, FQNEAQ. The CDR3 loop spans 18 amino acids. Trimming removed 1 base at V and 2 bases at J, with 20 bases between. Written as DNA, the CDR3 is TGTGCCAGCAGCTTAGGGGACGGAGAAAGGGGGTGGAACTATGGCTACACCTTC. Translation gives CASSLGDGERGWNYGYTF. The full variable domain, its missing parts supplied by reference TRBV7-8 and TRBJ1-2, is GAGVSQSPRYKVAKRGQDVALRCDPISGHVSLFWYQQALGQGPEFLTYFQNEAQLDKSGLPSDRFFAERPEGSVSTLKIQRTQQEDSAVYLCASSLGDGERGWNYGYTFGSGTRLTVV.

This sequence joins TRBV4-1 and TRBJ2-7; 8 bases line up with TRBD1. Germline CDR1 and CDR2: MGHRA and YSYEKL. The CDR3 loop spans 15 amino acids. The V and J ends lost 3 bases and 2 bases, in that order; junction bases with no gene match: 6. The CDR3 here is CASSQSPRGPYEQYF. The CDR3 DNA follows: TGCGCCAGCAGCCAGTCACCCAGGGGGCCCTACGAGCAGTACTTC.

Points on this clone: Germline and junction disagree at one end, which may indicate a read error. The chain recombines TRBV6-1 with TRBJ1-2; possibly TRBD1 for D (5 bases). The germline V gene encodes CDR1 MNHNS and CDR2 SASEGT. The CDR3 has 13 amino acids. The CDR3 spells CASREEGRGGYTF. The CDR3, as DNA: TGTGCCAGCAGGGAAGAGGGCCGGGGGGGCTACACCTTC.

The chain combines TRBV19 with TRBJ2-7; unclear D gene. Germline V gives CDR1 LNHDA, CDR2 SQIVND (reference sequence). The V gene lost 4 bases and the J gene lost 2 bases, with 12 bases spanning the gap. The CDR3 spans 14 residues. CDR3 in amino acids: CASSTGRPPYEQYF. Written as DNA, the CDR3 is TGTGCCAGTAGTACCGGCAGGCCGCCCTACGAGCAGTACTTC.